This T cell receptor beta chain was captured in a study of graft-versus-host responses after intestinal transplantation. Whole-study context: Isolated intestinal, liver-intestinal, or multivisceral transplants had been given to the recipients. The study's findings and limits: Among recipient marrow samples, GvH clones were found; some appeared first in ileum or blood.

Clones were sequenced by immunoSEQ multiplex PCR, and TCRdb holds only the in-frame ones, with some missing. The sample holds tens of thousands of clones, approximately 40% seen once. This clone was seen a handful of times. The culture paired approximately 200,000 irradiated violet-dye-labeled stimulators with approximately 200,000 CFSE-labeled responders. CD3+CD4+ and CD3+CD8+ responders that were proliferating and CFSE-low were sorted post-reaction. The V gene's germline CDR1 is GTSNPN and CDR2 SVGIG (reference sequence). This CDR3 is 12 amino acids long. The sequence was obtained from a human patient who received an intestinal transplant. The chain couples TRBV30 to TRBJ2-7; D not resolved. Sample: alloreactive CD8+ T cells from a mixed lymphocyte reaction culture, taken before intestinal transplant. As for subset: CFSE-low proliferating T cells sorted from approximately 6-day pre-transplant mixed lymphocyte reaction (GvH or HvG direction). The CDR3 DNA follows: TGTGCGTGGGGTTCGCAGTGGGGATCTGAGTACTTC. Protein: CAWGSQWGSEYF.